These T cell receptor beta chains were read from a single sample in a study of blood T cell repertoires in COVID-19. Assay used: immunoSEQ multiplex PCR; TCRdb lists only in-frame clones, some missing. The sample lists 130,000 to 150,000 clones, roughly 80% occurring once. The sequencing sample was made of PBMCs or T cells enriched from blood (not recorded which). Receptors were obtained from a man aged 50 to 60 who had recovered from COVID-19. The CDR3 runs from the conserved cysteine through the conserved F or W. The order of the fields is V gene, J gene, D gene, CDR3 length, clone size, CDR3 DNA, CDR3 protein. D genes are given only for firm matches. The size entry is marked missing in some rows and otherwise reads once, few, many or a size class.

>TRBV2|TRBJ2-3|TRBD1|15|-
TGTGCCAGCAAGCCCGGGACAGGGCATGCAGATACGCAGTATTTT
CASKPGTGHADTQYF
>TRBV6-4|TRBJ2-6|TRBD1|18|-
TGTGCCAGCAGTAAGAGACAGGGGGCAACAGAAGGGGCCAACGTCCTGACTTTC
CASSKRQGATEGANVLTF
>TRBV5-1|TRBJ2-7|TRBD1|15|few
TGCGCCAGCAGCATCTCAACCGGACAGGGTGGCGAGCAGTACTTC
CASSISTGQGGEQYF
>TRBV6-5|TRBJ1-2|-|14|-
TGTGCCAGCAGCGAGAGGGTTCGTAACTATGGCTACACCTTC
CASSERVRNYGYTF
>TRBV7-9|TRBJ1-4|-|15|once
TGTGCCAGCAGCTTAGTGAGTCCAGGGAACGAAAAACTGTTTTTT
CASSLVSPGNEKLFF
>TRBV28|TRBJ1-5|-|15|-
TGTGCCAGCAGTTTGGGTGCAGGGGGCAATCAGCCCCAGCATTTT
CASSLGAGGNQPQHF
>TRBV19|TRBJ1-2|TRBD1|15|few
TGTGCCAGTAAGGGGGCTTTGGACCCTAACTATGGCTACACCTTC
CASKGALDPNYGYTF
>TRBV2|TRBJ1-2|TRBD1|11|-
TGTGCCAGCAGAACCGGGACAGCTTACACCTTC
CASRTGTAYTF
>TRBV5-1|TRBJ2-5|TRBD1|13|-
TGCGCCAGCAGCTCCGGGACAGGGGGGTCCCAGTACTTC
CASSSGTGGSQYF
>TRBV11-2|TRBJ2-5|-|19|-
TGTGCCAGCAGCCCAGTGGCACGAGGTAGTTTCGTCAGTCGGGAGACCCAGTACTTC
CASSPVARGSFVSRETQYF
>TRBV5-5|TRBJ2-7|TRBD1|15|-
TGTGCCAGCAGCTTTCGTTGGACAGGCTCCTACGAGCAGTACTTC
CASSFRWTGSYEQYF
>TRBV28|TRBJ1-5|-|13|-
TGTGCCAGCAGTGACTCCGCAAATCAGCCCCAGCATTTT
CASSDSANQPQHF
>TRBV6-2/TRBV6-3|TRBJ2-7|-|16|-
TGTGCCAGCAGTTCCCACCCCCTGACAAATACCTACGAGCAGTACTTC
CASSSHPLTNTYEQYF
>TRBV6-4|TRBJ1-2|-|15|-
TGTGCCAGCACCCCGCAGGGAGGGGGTAACTATGGCTACACCTTC
CASTPQGGGNYGYTF
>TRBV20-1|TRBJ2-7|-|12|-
TGCAGTGCTAGTATCGACTCTGTGGAGCAGTACTTC
CSASIDSVEQYF